Below, 32 T cell receptor beta chains from the same sample are listed, as sequenced in a study of blood T cell repertoires in COVID-19. Data came from immunoSEQ multiplex PCR; TCRdb stores just in-frame clones and leaves some out. The sample records approximately 100,000 clones, roughly 80% being singletons. The sample taken for sequencing was peripheral blood. These receptors were taken from a man between 60 and 70 years old with acute or convalescent COVID-19.

The chain links TRBV7-3 to TRBJ1-1; perhaps TRBD1 as D (5 bases). Germline V gene data show CDR1 as SGHTA and CDR2 as FQGTGA. V lost 3 bases, J lost 3 bases, and 11 bases lay in between. The CDR3 is 14 residues long. The CDR3 sequence: CASSLGRGYTEAFF. CDR3 in DNA: TGTGCCAGCAGCTTGGGGAGGGGATACACTGAAGCTTTCTTT.

The chain uses TRBV7-2 and TRBJ1-1; D is perhaps TRBD1 (6 bases). Germline CDR1 SGHTA, CDR2 FQGNSA. V was clipped by 5 bases and J by 4 bases, with 11 bases between them. The CDR3 covers 13 residues. The CDR3 sequence is CASSLDRLTEAFF. Written as DNA, the CDR3 is TGTGCCAGCAGCCTCGACAGGCTCACTGAAGCTTTCTTT.

This clone was counted once. The chain combines TRBV7-9 with TRBJ1-4; weak D call: TRBD1 (5 bases). Germline-derived CDR1 and CDR2 are SEHNR and FQNEAQ (reference sequence). The CDR3 length is 13 residues. Trimming left V 2 bases short and J 8 bases short, with 9 bases between. In DNA form, the CDR3 reads TGTGCCAGCAGCTTATCAGGACAAGAAAAACTGTTTTTT. Translated: CASSLSGQEKLFF.

This clone was recorded a few times. This chain links TRBV7-9 with TRBJ1-2, with TRBD1 identical over 7 bases. Per the germline V gene, CDR1 is SEHNR and CDR2 is FQNEAQ (reference sequence). V lost 1 base, J lost 6 bases, and 5 bases stayed unmatched. The CDR3 is 14 amino acids. The CDR3 sequence is CASSLVDRFHGYTF. In nucleotides, the CDR3 is TGTGCCAGCAGCTTAGTGGACAGGTTTCATGGCTACACCTTC.

This chain connects TRBV10-2 to TRBJ1-4; a weak D match, TRBD1 (5 bases). V was shortened by 4 bases and J by 5 bases, with 8 bases between the two germline ends. Germline CDR1 and CDR2: WSHSY and SAAADI. CDR3 length equals 13 residues. CDR3 in amino acids: CASSGQWNEKLFF. The CDR3 bases are TGCGCCAGCAGTGGACAGTGGAATGAAAAACTGTTTTTT.

This clone has more than one count but fewer than ten. The rearrangement links TRBV15 to TRBJ2-6, with D tentatively TRBD2 (6 bases). Trimming removed 3 bases from V and 1 base from J, with 10 bases in between. This CDR3 has 16 residues. Germline-derived CDR1 and CDR2 are LNHNV and YYDKDF (reference sequence). DNA of the CDR3: TGTGCCACCAGCAGGGACGCGGGGTCTGGGGCCAACGTCCTGACTTTC. Its translation: CATSRDAGSGANVLTF.

The chain is built from TRBV2 and TRBJ1-2; D might be TRBD1 (5 bases). The germline V and J ends were trimmed by 6 bases and 4 bases, with 12 bases remaining between them. There are 13 residues in the CDR3. Germline loops: CDR1 SNHLY, CDR2 FYNNEI. CDR3 DNA: TGTGCCAGCAGAGAGGACATGGTCTATGGCTACACCTTC. It translates to CASREDMVYGYTF.

The chain couples TRBV11-3 to TRBJ2-3; no clear D. V was pared by 5 bases and J by 2 bases, with 8 bases between. In germline, CDR1 is SGHNT, CDR2 YENEEA. The CDR3 extends over 13 amino acids. The CDR3, as DNA: TGTGCCAGCAGCCCCAGGCTCACAGATACGCAGTATTTT. Translating it yields CASSPRLTDTQYF.

The chain has TRBV5-1 and TRBJ1-2; D is possibly TRBD1 (6 bases). The CDR3 is 13 amino acids. V was clipped by 1 base and J by 6 bases, with 10 bases between them. Germline V gene data show CDR1 as SGHRS and CDR2 as YFSETQ. CDR3: CASSLTGKDGYTF. CDR3 nucleotides: TGCGCCAGCAGCTTGACAGGGAAGGATGGCTACACCTTC.

The chain recombines TRBV18 with TRBJ2-6; D might be TRBD2 (6 bases). Germline values: CDR1 KGHSH, CDR2 LQKENI. The length of the CDR3 is 19 residues. V lost 4 bases and J 0 bases, leaving 19 bases between the germline ends. CDR3 DNA sequence: TGTGCCAGCTCACGAGTCCGGGACTCGTTAAGCTCTGGGGCCAACGTCCTGACTTTC. This gives the protein CASSRVRDSLSSGANVLTF.

A few counts support this clone. The V gene is TRBV7-9, the J gene TRBJ1-1; unclear D gene. There are 12 residues in the CDR3. V lost 2 bases to trimming and J lost 7 bases, with 8 bases between them. Looked up from germline, CDR1 is SEHNR and CDR2 is FQNEAQ (reference sequence). The CDR3 spells CASSLSHGEAFF. The CDR3 nucleotides are TGTGCCAGCAGCTTATCGCACGGTGAAGCTTTCTTT.

The chain joins TRBV7-2 to TRBJ2-5, with 10 bases fitting TRBD1. The CDR3 sequence is 15 residues long. Germline CDR1 reads SGHTA; CDR2 reads FQGNSA. V shed 5 bases, J shed 3 bases, and the junction held 6 bases outside the gene matches. The CDR3 region has the DNA TGTGCCAGCAGCATCGCCGGGACAGGGGAAGAGACCCAGTACTTC. Protein sequence: CASSIAGTGEETQYF. Full variable domain (missing parts from reference TRBV7-2 and TRBJ2-5): GAGVSQSPSNKVTEKGKDVELRCDPISGHTALYWYRQSLGQGLEFLIYFQGNSAPDKSGLPSDRFSAERTGGSVSTLTIQRTQQEDSAVYLCASSIAGTGEETQYFGPGTRLLVL.

This rearrangement joins TRBV3-1 (or the pseudogene TRBV3-2) to TRBJ2-7; the D is unclear. The germline V and J ends were trimmed by 0 bases and 4 bases, with 7 bases remaining between them. This CDR3 has 13 amino acids. CDR1 and CDR2 from the germline V gene are LGHDT and YNNKEL (reference sequence). The CDR3 nucleotides read TGTGCCAGCAGCCAAGATCCTCTTTACGAGCAGTACTTC. Its translation: CASSQDPLYEQYF.

The chain joins TRBV5-5 to TRBJ2-2; D unresolved. This CDR3 is 14 amino acids long. The ends were cut back, 0 bases at V and 6 bases at J, with 9 bases in the middle. The germline V gene encodes CDR1 SGHKS and CDR2 YYEKEE (reference sequence). CDR3 protein: CASSLGLFSGELFF. In DNA, the CDR3 is TGTGCCAGCAGCTTGGGACTTTTCTCCGGGGAGCTGTTTTTT. Full variable domain (outside the CDR3, taken from reference TRBV5-5 and TRBJ2-2): DAGVTQSPTHLIKTRGQQVTLRCSPISGHKSVSWYQQVLGQGPQFIFQYYEKEERGRGNFPDRFSARQFPNYSSELNVNALLLGDSALYLCASSLGLFSGELFFGEGSRLTVL.

The V gene is TRBV4-3, the J gene TRBJ1-1, with a weak D call TRBD1 (5 bases). Germline-derived CDR1 and CDR2 are LGHNA and YSLEER. The CDR3 contains 15 residues. V dropped 1 base and J dropped 4 bases, with 13 bases sitting between them. Here the CDR3 DNA reads TGCGCCAGCAGCCAAGCAGCAGGGATGCGCACTGAAGCTTTCTTT. The encoded protein is CASSQAAGMRTEAFF.

V and J are TRBV9 and TRBJ1-5, with 10 bases identical to TRBD1. Per germline, CDR1 SGDLS and CDR2 YYNGEE. Germline trimming cut 4 bases from V and 4 bases from J; bases unmatched to any gene: 8. The CDR3 totals 16 residues. CDR3: CASSPGQGTNNQPQHF. DNA of the CDR3: TGTGCCAGCAGCCCGGGACAGGGGACGAATAATCAGCCCCAGCATTTT.

The V gene is TRBV5-1, the J gene TRBJ2-3; tentative D call: TRBD2 (6 bases). Trimming stripped 3 bases from V and 4 bases from J, with 21 bases between. In germline, CDR1 is SGHRS, CDR2 YFSETQ. The CDR3 is made up of 17 amino acids. This CDR3 reads CASSYQQSGRMPDTQYF. The DNA for the CDR3 is TGCGCCAGCAGCTACCAACAAAGCGGGCGAATGCCAGATACGCAGTATTTT. The full variable domain, its missing parts supplied by reference TRBV5-1 and TRBJ2-3, is KAGVTQTPRYLIKTRGQQVTLSCSPISGHRSVSWYQQTPGQGLQFLFEYFSETQRNKGNFPGRFSGRQFSNSRSEMNVSTLELGDSALYLCASSYQQSGRMPDTQYFGPGTRLTVL.

The rearrangement links TRBV9 to TRBJ2-1, with a tentative D call TRBD1 (6 bases). Germline assignment: CDR1 SGDLS and CDR2 YYNGEE. The CDR3 has 17 amino acids. Trimming removed 4 bases at V and 7 bases at J, with 24 bases between. CDR3 region: CASSPRARARGSNEQFF. CDR3 nucleotide sequence: TGTGCCAGCAGCCCTCGCGCCCGCGCCAGGGGATCAAATGAGCAGTTCTTC.

This clone appeared a single time. The junction does not match germline at one end; this may be a read error. V is TRBV28 and J is TRBJ2-5; 7 nucleotides align to TRBD2. The CDR3 has 12 residues. CDR1 and CDR2 (germline): MDHEN, SYDVKM. DNA for the CDR3: TGTGCCAGCAGCGCTCGGGGGGTCCTTACCGACTTC. Amino acid sequence: CASSARGVLTDF.

The CDR3 is CASKRYNEQFF. The CDR3 coding sequence is TGTGCCAGCAAGCGGTACAATGAGCAGTTCTTC. The V call is TRBV9, the J call TRBJ2-1; the D gene is possibly TRBD2 (5 bases). Trimming took off 6 bases at V and 4 bases at J, with 5 bases between the two ends. Germline lookup yields CDR1 SGDLS and CDR2 YYNGEE. CDR3 size: 11 residues.

The V call is TRBV7-2, the J call TRBJ2-2, with TRBD1 identical over 7 bases. V shed 7 bases, J shed 5 bases, and the junction held 7 bases outside the gene matches. Per the germline V gene, CDR1 is SGHTA and CDR2 is FQGNSA. This CDR3 comprises 14 residues. Here the CDR3 reads CASNRDRRTGELFF. CDR3 in DNA: TGTGCCAGCAACCGGGACAGAAGGACCGGGGAGCTGTTTTTT. The complete variable domain, with remaining parts taken from reference TRBV7-2 and TRBJ2-2, reads GAGVSQSPSNKVTEKGKDVELRCDPISGHTALYWYRQSLGQGLEFLIYFQGNSAPDKSGLPSDRFSAERTGGSVSTLTIQRTQQEDSAVYLCASNRDRRTGELFFGEGSRLTVL.

This CDR3 is CASSPNRESDTQYF. The CDR3 nucleotides read TGTGCCAGCAGCCCTAACCGAGAGTCAGATACGCAGTATTTT. This chain uses TRBV7-2 with TRBJ2-3, with unresolved D. The CDR3 consists of 14 residues. Germline CDR1 reads SGHTA; CDR2 reads FQGNSA. V lost 5 bases to trimming and J lost 4 bases, with 13 bases between them.

In nucleotides, the CDR3 is TGTGCCTGGAATCCGGGACAATCGAATGGCTACACCTTC. This sequence encodes CAWNPGQSNGYTF. The chain is built from TRBV30 and TRBJ1-2; TRBD1 might be the D (6 bases). The CDR3 covers 13 residues. Germline CDR1 is GTSNPN and CDR2 is SVGIG (reference sequence). Trimming took 4 bases from V and 6 from J, leaving 15 bases between them.

This clone was counted between two and nine times. The chain is built from TRBV4-2 and TRBJ2-1; 7 nucleotides align to TRBD2. From germline, CDR1 is LGHNA and CDR2 YNFKEQ. The CDR3 length is 17 residues. Trimming took 0 bases from V and 7 from J; bases not matched to a gene: 12. In DNA, the CDR3 is TGTGCCAGCAGCCAAGAGAGTATTGGCGGGAGTTGGAATGAGCAGTTCTTC. It yields the protein CASSQESIGGSWNEQFF.

The rearrangement links TRBV7-6 to TRBJ2-1; D perhaps matches TRBD2 (5 bases). The V gene lost 0 bases and the J gene lost 8 bases, with 14 bases spanning the gap. CDR1 and CDR2 from the germline V gene are SGHVS and FNYEAQ. This CDR3 has 15 amino acids. CDR3 loop: CASSLAGPGIYEQFF. The CDR3, as DNA: TGTGCCAGCAGCTTAGCGGGTCCGGGGATCTATGAGCAGTTCTTC.

The rearrangement uses TRBV9 and TRBJ2-3; TRBD2 is a possible D gene (6 bases). The CDR3 totals 15 residues. V lost 2 bases to trimming and J lost 2 bases, with 12 bases between them. Germline values: CDR1 SGDLS, CDR2 YYNGEE. The DNA of the CDR3 is TGTGCCAGCAGCGTTCTAGCGCACCACACAGATACGCAGTATTTT. Protein product: CASSVLAHHTDTQYF.

V usage is TRBV7-2 and J usage is TRBJ2-7; D not certain. The length of the CDR3 is 14 residues. V lost 8 bases, J lost 3 bases, and 17 bases lay in between. Germline V gives CDR1 SGHTA, CDR2 FQGNSA. This CDR3 is CASALNGVSYEQYF. CDR3 DNA: TGTGCCAGCGCCTTGAACGGAGTTAGCTACGAGCAGTACTTC.

The genes are TRBV9 and TRBJ2-6; 7 bases are a match to TRBD1. V lost 4 bases to trimming and J lost 0 bases; unmatched junction nucleotides: 7. The CDR3 contains 17 residues. CDR1 and CDR2 (germline): SGDLS, YYNGEE. The DNA for the CDR3 is TGTGCCAGCAGCACCGGACAGGCCTACTCTGGGGCCAACGTCCTGACTTTC. This translates into CASSTGQAYSGANVLTF.

The V call is TRBV11-3, the J call TRBJ1-1, with a tentative D call TRBD1 (5 bases). The V end lost 5 bases, the J end lost 11 bases, and 15 bases lay between the germline ends. This CDR3 contains 12 residues. Germline CDR1 is SGHNT and CDR2 is YENEEA. The CDR3 is CASSEGPGRAFF. The CDR3 DNA is TGTGCCAGCAGCGAGGGGCCAGGGAGGGCTTTCTTT.

V is TRBV10-1 and J is TRBJ2-1; 14 positions agree with TRBD2. Germline lookup yields CDR1 WNHNN and CDR2 SYGVQD (reference sequence). The CDR3 spans 16 residues. The J segment lost 6 bases and the V segment lost 8 bases, leaving 9 bases of the junction unmatched. Written as DNA, the CDR3 is TGCGCCAGCGAGGCTGGGACTAGCGGGAGTTTCAATGAGCAGTTCTTC. It yields the protein CASEAGTSGSFNEQFF.

The V gene is TRBV13, the J gene TRBJ2-1, with D possibly TRBD1 on 7 matching bases. The V end was cut by 4 bases, the J end by 9 bases, with 16 bases between. Germline V gene sequence: CDR1 PRHDT, CDR2 FYEKMQ (reference sequence). The CDR3 is made up of 14 amino acids. The chain's CDR3 is CASSSNIRGVEQFF. For the CDR3, the DNA is TGTGCCAGCAGCTCAAATATCAGGGGGGTTGAGCAGTTCTTC.

V is TRBV4-2 and J is TRBJ2-1, with 16 bases lining up with TRBD2. The CDR3 loop spans 16 amino acids. V was pared by 4 bases and J by 9 bases, with 6 bases of the junction left unmatched. Germline loops: CDR1 LGHNA, CDR2 YNFKEQ. CDR3 sequence reads: CASSLAGLAGGSEQFF. The CDR3 coding sequence is TGTGCCAGCAGCCTGGCGGGACTAGCGGGAGGGAGTGAGCAGTTCTTC.